This T cell receptor beta chain derives from a study of human CD4 T cells and Enterobacteriaceae (dated by TCRdb to between 2020 and 2021). Memory CD4+ T cells, defined as all CD4+ cells except CD45RA+CCR7+CD95- naive cells, were FACS-sorted on a FACSAria III to over 95% purity. Healthy donor blood was obtained from blood donation centers in Switzerland. Total CD4+ T cells and monocytes were enriched by positive selection with CD4 and CD14 magnetic microbeads. Before sorting, CD8+, CD14+, CD16+, CD56+, CD19+ and CD25-bright cells were excluded. To assess in vivo expansion of bacteria-reactive clonotypes, total memory CD4+ T cells from a couple of blood donors were sequenced directly ex vivo. Peripheral blood mononuclear cells were isolated from donor blood using Ficoll-Paque Plus. Deletion took 5 bases off V and 11 bases off J, with a span of 10 bases between the germline ends. The germline V gene (reference sequence) yields DFQATT for CDR1 and SNEGSKA for CDR2. The CDR3 spans 10 residues, from the cysteine through the phenylalanine. The CDR3 DNA has 30 bases and is translated from base 1.

What the work shows at the level of the full study, not this receptor alone: Compared with specific clonotypes, broadly cross-reactive clonotypes seemed more expanded ex vivo, with about 55% of the 19 and about 60% of the roughly 34 falling in the top 5%. Reactivity of ex vivo clonotypes was inferred only by matching nucleotide sequences to CFSE-low cultures from the same donors.

Ex vivo total memory CD4+ samples were sequenced at deep level, with detection sensitivity of one cell in 200,000. Genomic DNA was extracted from cell pellets with the QIAamp DNA Micro Kit, and its quantity and purity were checked by spectrophotometry. Amplification of TCR Vbeta CDR3 regions was performed with the immunoSEQ multiplex PCR assay. Sequencing of amplicons was performed on the Illumina HiSeq platform. The retrieved sequences were 87 nucleotides long and included the CDR3 region. The authors' analysis ran thus. A unique productive TCR Vbeta nucleotide sequence was defined as a clonotype and was quantified by productive template frequency from ImmunoSEQ Analyzer V3.0. Expanded clonotypes were defined using a threshold set at the top 5th percentile of each repertoire ranked by frequency. Repertoire overlap was computed as Chao-Jaccard with the R package fossil and visualized by nonmetric multidimensional scaling with the R package MASS. This immuneACCESS table, as held by TCRdb, lists in-frame sequences with V and J called but not all clones. Of the missing ones, under half trace to an unresolved V gene in checked studies; the others have no known cause. That table is the source of V, J and clone size, and D and trimming were worked out from the DNA. This sample has tens of thousands of clones in its table, and approximately 84% of those were observed once. The ten largest make up approximately 1.5% of the sample.

On this clone itself: There is no known antigen for this receptor. The input lacks base qualities; no much larger clone sits a single base away.

Sequencing was done on a sample of memory CD4+ T cells from blood. The sample's cell subset or site label, in plain terms: total memory CD4 T cells sorted directly ex vivo, unstimulated. This receptor was identified in a human donor in good health. The rearrangement combines TRBV20-1 with TRBJ1-5; TRBD1 is perhaps the D gene, given 5 matching bases. The CDR3 protein: CSAYGGSQHF. At the DNA level, the sequence is TGCAGTGCTTATGGGGGTTCCCAGCATTTT.